This T cell receptor (beta chain) was obtained from a study of graft-versus-host responses after intestinal transplantation. Study context: Every recipient had anti-thymocyte globulin induction and around 3 years of tacrolimus plus steroids. Findings and caveats of the study: Patients who carried graft-donor T cell macrochimerism also had high graft-versus-host to host-versus-graft clonal ratios in their allografts. Declining HvG levels early post-transplant were linked to peak circulating GvH clone levels. Recipient marrow harbored GvH clones, some of which surfaced first in ileum or blood.

The table came from immunoSEQ multiplex PCR; TCRdb's copy has only in-frame clones and leaves some out. The table records 75,000 to 100,000 clones, around 83% of them present only once. After removal of 2 bases from V and 0 bases from J, the junction contained 4 bases not matched to a gene. Per germline, CDR1 SGHRS and CDR2 YFSETQ. This CDR3 comprises 15 residues. Remarks on this clone: Its target is unknown.

The source is a human donor who received an intestinal transplant. The material sequenced was unstimulated CD8+ T cells sorted from spleen or lymph node cells, taken before intestinal transplant. V and J are TRBV5-1 and TRBJ1-1, with 7 nucleotides matching TRBD1. The CDR3 sequence: CASSLLTGVNTEAFF. CDR3 sequence (DNA): TGCGCCAGCAGCTTACTCACAGGGGTGAACACTGAAGCTTTCTTT.